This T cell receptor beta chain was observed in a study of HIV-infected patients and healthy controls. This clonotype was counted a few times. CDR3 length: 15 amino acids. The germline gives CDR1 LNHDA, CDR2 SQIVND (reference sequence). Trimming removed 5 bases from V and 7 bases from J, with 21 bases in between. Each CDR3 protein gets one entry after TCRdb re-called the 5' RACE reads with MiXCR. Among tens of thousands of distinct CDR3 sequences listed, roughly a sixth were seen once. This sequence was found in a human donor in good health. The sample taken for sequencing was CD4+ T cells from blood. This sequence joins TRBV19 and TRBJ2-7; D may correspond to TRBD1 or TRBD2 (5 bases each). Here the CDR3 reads CASSGPGRLPEEQYF. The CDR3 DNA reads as TGTGCCAGTAGTGGACCGGGACGGCTCCCCGAAGAGCAGTACTTC.